This TCR beta chain emerged from a study of tumor-infiltrating lymphocytes in primary liver carcinoma. Study summary: The patients, men and women alike, were aged 30 to 69 years. The tumors ranged from roughly 4 to 11 cm across and fell within stage T1-T3 N0M0.

The CDR3 runs 17 residues. Looked up from germline, CDR1 is SGHAT and CDR2 is FQDESV (reference sequence). V lost 5 bases and J lost 2, with 19 bases in between. Total RNA (approximately 450 ng) served as template for TCR beta cDNA synthesis primed by a constant-region primer. For TCR beta, libraries were produced by three nested multiplex PCR rounds using slightly modified ARM-PCR. TRBV1-TRBV30 forward primers and a C-beta reverse primer were used in the first two PCR rounds, which each ran for ten to eleven cycles. From the multiplex PCR reads, TCRdb called clonotypes with MiXCR, one entry per CDR3 protein. The data contain some 180,000 distinct CDR3 sequences, around four fifths of them seen just once; the ten biggest clones take up 15% to 20%. Total RNA and DNA came together from roughly 20-30 mg of bulk tissue without cell sorting.

The chain joins TRBV11-1 to TRBJ2-4, with D possibly being TRBD2 (6 bases). The sample comprised tumor tissue from primary liver carcinoma. This TCR was recovered from a man aged 35 to 55 with primary liver carcinoma and hepatitis B virus infection. CDR3 region: CASSIPGAGGTKNIQYF. CDR3 DNA: TGTGCCAGCAGCATCCCCGGGGCTGGCGGGACCAAAAACATTCAGTACTTC.